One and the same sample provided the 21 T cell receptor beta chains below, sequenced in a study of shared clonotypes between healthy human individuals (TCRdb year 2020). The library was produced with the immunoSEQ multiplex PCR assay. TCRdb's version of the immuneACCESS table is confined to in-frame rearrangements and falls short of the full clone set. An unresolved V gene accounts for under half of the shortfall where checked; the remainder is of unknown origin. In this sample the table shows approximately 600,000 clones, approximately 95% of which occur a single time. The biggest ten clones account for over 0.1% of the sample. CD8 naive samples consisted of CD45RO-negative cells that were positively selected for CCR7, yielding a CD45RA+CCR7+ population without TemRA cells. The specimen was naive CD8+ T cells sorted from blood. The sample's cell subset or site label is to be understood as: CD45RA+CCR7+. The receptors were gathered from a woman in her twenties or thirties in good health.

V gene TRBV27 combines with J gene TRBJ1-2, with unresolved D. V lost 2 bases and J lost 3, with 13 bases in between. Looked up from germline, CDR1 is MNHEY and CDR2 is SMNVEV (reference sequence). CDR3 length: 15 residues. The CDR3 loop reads CASSLDYQLHYGYTF. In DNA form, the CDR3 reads TGTGCCAGCAGTTTAGATTATCAGCTTCACTATGGCTACACCTTC.

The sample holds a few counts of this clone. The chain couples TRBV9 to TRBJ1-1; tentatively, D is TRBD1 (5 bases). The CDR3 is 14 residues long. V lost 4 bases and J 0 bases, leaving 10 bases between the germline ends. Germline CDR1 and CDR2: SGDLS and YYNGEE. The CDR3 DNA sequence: TGTGCCAGCAGCAATGAACAGGTGAACACTGAAGCTTTCTTT. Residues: CASSNEQVNTEAFF.

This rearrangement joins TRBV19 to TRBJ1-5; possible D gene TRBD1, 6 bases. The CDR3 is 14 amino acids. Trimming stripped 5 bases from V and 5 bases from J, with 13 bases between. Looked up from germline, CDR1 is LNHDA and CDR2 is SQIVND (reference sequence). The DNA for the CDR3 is TGTGCCAGTAGTGACGGGGGCGGATATCAGCCCCAGCATTTT. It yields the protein CASSDGGGYQPQHF. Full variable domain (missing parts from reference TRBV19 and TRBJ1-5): DGGITQSPKYLFRKEGQNVTLSCEQNLNHDAMYWYRQDPGQGLRLIYYSQIVNDFQKGDIAEGYSVSREKKESFPLTVTSAQKNPTAFYLCASSDGGGYQPQHFGDGTRLSIL.

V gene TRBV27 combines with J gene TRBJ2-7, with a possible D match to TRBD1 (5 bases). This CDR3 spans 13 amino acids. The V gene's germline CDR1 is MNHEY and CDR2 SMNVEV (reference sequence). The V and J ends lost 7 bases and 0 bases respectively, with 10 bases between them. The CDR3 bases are TGTGCCAGCAATCCCGGACACTCCTACGAGCAGTACTTC. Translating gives CASNPGHSYEQYF.

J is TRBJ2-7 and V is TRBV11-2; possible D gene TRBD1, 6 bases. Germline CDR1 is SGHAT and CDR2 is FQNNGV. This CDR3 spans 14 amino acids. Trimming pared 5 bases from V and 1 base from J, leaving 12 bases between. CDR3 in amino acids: CASSTVRGSYEQYF. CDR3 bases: TGTGCCAGCAGCACTGTAAGGGGGTCCTACGAGCAGTACTTC.

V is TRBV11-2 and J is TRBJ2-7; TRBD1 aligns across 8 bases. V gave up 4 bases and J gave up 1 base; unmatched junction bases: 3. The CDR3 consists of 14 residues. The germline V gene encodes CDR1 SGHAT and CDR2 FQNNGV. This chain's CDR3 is CASSSWTGSYEQYF. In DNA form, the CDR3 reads TGTGCCAGCAGCTCTTGGACAGGGTCCTACGAGCAGTACTTC.

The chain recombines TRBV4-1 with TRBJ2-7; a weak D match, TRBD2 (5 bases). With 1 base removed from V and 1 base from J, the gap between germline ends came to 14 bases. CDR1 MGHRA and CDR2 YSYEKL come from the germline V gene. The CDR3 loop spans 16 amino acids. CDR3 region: CASSQARREGSYEQYF. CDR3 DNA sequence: TGCGCCAGCAGCCAAGCGCGTCGGGAAGGATCCTACGAGCAGTACTTC.

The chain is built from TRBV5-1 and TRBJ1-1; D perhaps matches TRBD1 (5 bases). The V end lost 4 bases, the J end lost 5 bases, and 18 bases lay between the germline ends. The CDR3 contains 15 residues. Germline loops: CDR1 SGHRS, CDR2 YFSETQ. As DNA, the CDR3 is TGCGCCAGCAGCCCCGGCTGGGGGTGGAGTACTGAAGCTTTCTTT. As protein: CASSPGWGWSTEAFF.

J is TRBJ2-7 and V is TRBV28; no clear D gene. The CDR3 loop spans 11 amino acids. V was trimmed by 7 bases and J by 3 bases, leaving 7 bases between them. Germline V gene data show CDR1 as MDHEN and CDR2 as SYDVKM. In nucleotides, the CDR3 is TGTGCCAGCACCGCTAGCTACGAGCAGTACTTC. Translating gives CASTASYEQYF. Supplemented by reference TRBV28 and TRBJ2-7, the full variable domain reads DVKVTQSSRYLVKRTGEKVFLECVQDMDHENMFWYRQDPGLGLRLIYFSYDVKMKEKGDIPEGYSVSREKKERFSLILESASTNQTSMYLCASTASYEQYFGPGTRLTVT.

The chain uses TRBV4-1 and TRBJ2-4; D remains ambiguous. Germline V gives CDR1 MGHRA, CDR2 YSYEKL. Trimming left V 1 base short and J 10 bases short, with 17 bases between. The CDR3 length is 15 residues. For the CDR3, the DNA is TGCGCCAGCAGCCAAGGATCCGTGGGTGCGGAGATTCAGTACTTC. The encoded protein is CASSQGSVGAEIQYF.

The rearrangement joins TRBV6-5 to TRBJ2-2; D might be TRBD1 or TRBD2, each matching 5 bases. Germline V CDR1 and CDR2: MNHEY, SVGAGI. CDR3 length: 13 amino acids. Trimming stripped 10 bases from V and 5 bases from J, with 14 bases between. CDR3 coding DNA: TGTGCCACCCTCGGGACCGCTACCGGGGAGCTGTTTTTT. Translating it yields CATLGTATGELFF.

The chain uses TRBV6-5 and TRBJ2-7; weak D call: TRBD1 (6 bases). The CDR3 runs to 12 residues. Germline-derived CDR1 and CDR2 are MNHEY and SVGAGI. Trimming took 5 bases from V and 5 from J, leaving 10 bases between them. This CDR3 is CASSMGANEQYF. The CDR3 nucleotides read TGTGCCAGCAGTATGGGGGCAAACGAGCAGTACTTC.

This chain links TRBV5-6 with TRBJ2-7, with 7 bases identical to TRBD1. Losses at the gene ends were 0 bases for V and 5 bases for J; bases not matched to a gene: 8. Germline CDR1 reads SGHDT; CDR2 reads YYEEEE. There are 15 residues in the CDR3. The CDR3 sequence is CASSLGRQGLDEQYF. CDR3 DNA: TGTGCCAGCAGCTTGGGTCGACAGGGTCTTGACGAGCAGTACTTC.

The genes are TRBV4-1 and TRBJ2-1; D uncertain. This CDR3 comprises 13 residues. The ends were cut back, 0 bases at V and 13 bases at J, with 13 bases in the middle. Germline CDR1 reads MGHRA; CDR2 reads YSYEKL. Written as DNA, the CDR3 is TGCGCCAGCAGCCAAGAGGGCGGAATCGGTCAGTTCTTC. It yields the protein CASSQEGGIGQFF.

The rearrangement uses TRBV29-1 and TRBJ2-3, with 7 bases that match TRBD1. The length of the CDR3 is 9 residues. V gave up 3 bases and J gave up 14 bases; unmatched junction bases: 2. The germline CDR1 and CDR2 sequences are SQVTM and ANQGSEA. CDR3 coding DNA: TGCAGCGTTGACAGGGGGTGGTATTTT. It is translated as CSVDRGWYF.

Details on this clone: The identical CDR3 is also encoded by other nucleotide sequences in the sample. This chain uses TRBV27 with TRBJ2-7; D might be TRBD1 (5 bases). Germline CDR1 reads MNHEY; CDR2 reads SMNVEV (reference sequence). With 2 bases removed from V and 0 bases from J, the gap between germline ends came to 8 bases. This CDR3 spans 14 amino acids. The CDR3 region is CASSLGQASYEQYF. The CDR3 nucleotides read TGTGCCAGCAGTTTAGGACAAGCCTCCTACGAGCAGTACTTC.

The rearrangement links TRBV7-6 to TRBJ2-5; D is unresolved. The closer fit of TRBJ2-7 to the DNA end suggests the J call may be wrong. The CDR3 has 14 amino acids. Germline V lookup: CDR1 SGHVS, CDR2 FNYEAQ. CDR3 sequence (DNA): TGTGCCAGCAGCTTACGTGTAGACTCCTACGAGCAGTACTTC. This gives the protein CASSLRVDSYEQYF.

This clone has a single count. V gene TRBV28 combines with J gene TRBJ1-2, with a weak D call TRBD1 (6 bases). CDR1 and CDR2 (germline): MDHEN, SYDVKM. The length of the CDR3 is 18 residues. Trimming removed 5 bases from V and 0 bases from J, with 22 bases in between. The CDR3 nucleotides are TGTGCCAGCAGTCTACCCGGGACACCCGAACTAGCTAACTATGGCTACACCTTC. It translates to CASSLPGTPELANYGYTF.

The CDR3 DNA reads as TGCGCCAGCAGCCAAGATGGAGCGGGCTCTTCCTACGAGCAGTACTTC. This gives the protein CASSQDGAGSSYEQYF. The chain recombines TRBV4-1 with TRBJ2-7; weak D call: TRBD2 (6 bases). Germline values: CDR1 MGHRA, CDR2 YSYEKL. Trimming took off 0 bases at V and 1 base at J, with 13 bases between the two ends. This CDR3 spans 16 amino acids.

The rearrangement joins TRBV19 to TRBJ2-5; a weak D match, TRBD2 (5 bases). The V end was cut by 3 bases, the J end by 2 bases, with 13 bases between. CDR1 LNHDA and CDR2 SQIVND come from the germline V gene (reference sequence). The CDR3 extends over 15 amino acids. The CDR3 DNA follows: TGTGCCAGTAGTATCGCGACTACTTTACAAGAGACCCAGTACTTC. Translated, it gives CASSIATTLQETQYF. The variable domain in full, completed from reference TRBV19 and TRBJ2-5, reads DGGITQSPKYLFRKEGQNVTLSCEQNLNHDAMYWYRQDPGQGLRLIYYSQIVNDFQKGDIAEGYSVSREKKESFPLTVTSAQKNPTAFYLCASSIATTLQETQYFGPGTRLLVL.

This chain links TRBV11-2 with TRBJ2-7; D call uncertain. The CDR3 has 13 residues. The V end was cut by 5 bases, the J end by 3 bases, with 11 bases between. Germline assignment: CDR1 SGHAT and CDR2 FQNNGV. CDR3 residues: CASSPPLNYEQYF. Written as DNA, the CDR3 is TGTGCCAGCAGCCCCCCCTTAAACTACGAGCAGTACTTC.